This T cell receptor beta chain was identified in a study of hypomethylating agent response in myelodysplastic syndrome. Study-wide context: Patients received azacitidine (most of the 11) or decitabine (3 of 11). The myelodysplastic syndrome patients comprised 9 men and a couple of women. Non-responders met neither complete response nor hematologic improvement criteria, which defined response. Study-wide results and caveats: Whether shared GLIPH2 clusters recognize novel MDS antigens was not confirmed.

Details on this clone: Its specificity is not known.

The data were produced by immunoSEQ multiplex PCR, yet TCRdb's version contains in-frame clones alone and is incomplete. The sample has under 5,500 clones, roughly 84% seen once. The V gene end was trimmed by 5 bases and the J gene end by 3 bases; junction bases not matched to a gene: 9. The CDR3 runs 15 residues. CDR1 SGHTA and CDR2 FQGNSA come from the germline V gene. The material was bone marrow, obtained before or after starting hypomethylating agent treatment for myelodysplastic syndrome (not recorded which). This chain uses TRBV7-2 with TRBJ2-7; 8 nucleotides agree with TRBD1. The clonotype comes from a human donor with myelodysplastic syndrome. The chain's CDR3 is CASSTGTGGYYEQYF. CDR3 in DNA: TGTGCCAGCAGCACGGGGACAGGAGGATACTACGAGCAGTACTTC.